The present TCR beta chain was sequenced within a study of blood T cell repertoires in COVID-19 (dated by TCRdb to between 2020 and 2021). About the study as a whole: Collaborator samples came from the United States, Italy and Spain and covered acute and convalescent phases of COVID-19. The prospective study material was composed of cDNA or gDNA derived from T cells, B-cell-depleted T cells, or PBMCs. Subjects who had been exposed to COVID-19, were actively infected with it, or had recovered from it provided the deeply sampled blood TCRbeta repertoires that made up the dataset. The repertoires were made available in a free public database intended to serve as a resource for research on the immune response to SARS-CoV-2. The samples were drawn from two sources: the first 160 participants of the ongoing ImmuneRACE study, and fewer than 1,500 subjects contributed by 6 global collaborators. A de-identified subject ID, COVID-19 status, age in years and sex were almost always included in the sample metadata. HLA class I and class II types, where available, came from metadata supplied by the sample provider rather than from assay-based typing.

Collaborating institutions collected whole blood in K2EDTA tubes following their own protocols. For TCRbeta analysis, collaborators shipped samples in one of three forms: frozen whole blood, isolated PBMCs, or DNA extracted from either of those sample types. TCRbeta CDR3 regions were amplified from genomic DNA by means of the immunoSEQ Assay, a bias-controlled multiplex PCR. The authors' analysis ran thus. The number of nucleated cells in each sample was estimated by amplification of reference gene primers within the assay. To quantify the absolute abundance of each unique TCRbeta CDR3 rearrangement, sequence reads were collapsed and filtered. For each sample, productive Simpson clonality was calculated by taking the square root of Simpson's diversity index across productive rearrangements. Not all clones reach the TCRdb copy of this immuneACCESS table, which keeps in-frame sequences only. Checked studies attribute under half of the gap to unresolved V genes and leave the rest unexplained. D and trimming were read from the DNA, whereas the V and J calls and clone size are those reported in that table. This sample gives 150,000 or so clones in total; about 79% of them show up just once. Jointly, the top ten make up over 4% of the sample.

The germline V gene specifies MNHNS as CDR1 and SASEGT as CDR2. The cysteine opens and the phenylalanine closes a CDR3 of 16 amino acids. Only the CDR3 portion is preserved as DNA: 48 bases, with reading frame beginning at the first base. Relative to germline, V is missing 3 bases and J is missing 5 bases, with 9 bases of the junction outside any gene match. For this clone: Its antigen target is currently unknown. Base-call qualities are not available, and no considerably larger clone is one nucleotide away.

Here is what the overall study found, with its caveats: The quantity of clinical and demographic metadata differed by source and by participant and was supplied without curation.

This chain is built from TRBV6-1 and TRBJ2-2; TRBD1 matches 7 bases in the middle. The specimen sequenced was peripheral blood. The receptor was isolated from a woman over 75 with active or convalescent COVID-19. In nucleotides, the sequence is TGTGCCAGCAGTGAGCATCGGGACAGTAAAACCGGGGAGCTGTTTTTT. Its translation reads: CASSEHRDSKTGELFF.